Shown below are 3 T cell receptor beta chains from a single sample sequenced in a study of shared clonotypes between healthy human individuals. Positively selected for CCR7, the CD45RO-negative cells used as naive CD8 cells excluded terminally differentiated effector memory CD45RA+ cells. Clones were sequenced by immunoSEQ multiplex PCR, and TCRdb holds only the in-frame ones, with some missing. Of around 2.1 million clones in the sample, 90% to 95% were seen once. The source material was naive CD8+ T cells from PBMCs. The receptors derive from a man aged 18 to 29 in good health. Some clones in this sample may be carry-over from other donors' samples.

This sequence joins TRBV5-1 and TRBJ2-1; D is perhaps TRBD2 (5 bases). Germline V CDR1 and CDR2: SGHRS, YFSETQ. This CDR3 is 15 amino acids long. The V end lost 2 bases, the J end lost 8 bases, and 17 bases lay between the germline ends. The CDR3 DNA reads as TGCGCCAGCAGCTTTGAAGGAGGCTCCCCCGATGAGCAGTTCTTC. It specifies CASSFEGGSPDEQFF.

This chain uses TRBV5-4 with TRBJ2-5, with D perhaps matching TRBD2 (5 bases). Germline V gene data show CDR1 as SGHNT and CDR2 as YYREEE (reference sequence). The CDR3 runs 13 residues. Trimming left V 4 bases short and J 4 bases short, with 11 bases between. Here the CDR3 reads CASSPGLGETQYF. The CDR3 DNA follows: TGTGCCAGCAGCCCGGGGTTGGGAGAGACCCAGTACTTC.

The count of this clone is one. This same CDR3 is encoded by further DNA sequences in the sample. This sequence joins TRBV19 and TRBJ2-7; TRBD1 might be the D (6 bases). The CDR3 totals 14 residues. Germline CDR1 is LNHDA and CDR2 is SQIVND (reference sequence). Trimming removed 3 bases at V and 1 base at J, with 10 bases between. CDR3 coding DNA: TGTGCCAGTAGTATTGTGGGGGCATCCTACGAGCAGTACTTC. Translating gives CASSIVGASYEQYF.